Listed below are T cell receptor beta chains from one sample, sequenced in a study of blood T cell repertoires in COVID-19. Clones were sequenced by immunoSEQ multiplex PCR, and TCRdb holds only the in-frame ones, with some missing. The sample has about 90,000 clones, 80% seen once. The sequencing input was peripheral blood. These receptors originate from a woman aged 70-85 years with acute or convalescent COVID-19. CDR3s include the opening cysteine and the closing phenylalanine or tryptophan. Fields, in order: V gene, CDR3 protein.

v_gene: TRBV5-6
CDR3aa: CASSTGYEQYF

v_gene: TRBV24-1
CDR3aa: CATSESRDRRGYTF

v_gene: TRBV30
CDR3aa: CAWSVSGGDADTQYF

v_gene: TRBV19
CDR3aa: CASSISSWTGAPTDTQYF

v_gene: TRBV30
CDR3aa: CAWSPTGSITDTQYF

v_gene: TRBV28
CDR3aa: CGIAGPYEQYF

v_gene: TRBV19
CDR3aa: CASSTLAGETQYF

v_gene: TRBV24-1
CDR3aa: CATSRAGGTDTQYF

v_gene: TRBV6-1
CDR3aa: CASSEWRNGETQYF

v_gene: TRBV7-2
CDR3aa: CASSRALGANEQYF

v_gene: TRBV7-9
CDR3aa: CASSSGLAGYTDTQYF

v_gene: TRBV7-2
CDR3aa: CASSPRGTGGAGTQYF

v_gene: TRBV5-1
CDR3aa: CASSPEVSSGVETQYF

v_gene: TRBV5-1
CDR3aa: CASSGRGTSLAGELFF

v_gene: TRBV2
CDR3aa: CASFLTGFYEQYF

v_gene: TRBV27
CDR3aa: CASSSGDGGYQPQHF

v_gene: TRBV30
CDR3aa: CAWSVQNYGYTF

v_gene: TRBV14
CDR3aa: CASSQDSLAENTGELFF

v_gene: TRBV5-1
CDR3aa: CASSLAWLAGDSGANVLTF

v_gene: TRBV9
CDR3aa: CASSPRDSLNSPLHF

v_gene: TRBV2
CDR3aa: CASMEGAYEQYF

v_gene: TRBV28
CDR3aa: CASSSHGGDYEAFF

v_gene: TRBV19
CDR3aa: CASSMSLRWGTNSYSYEQYF

v_gene: TRBV7-7
CDR3aa: CASSLAVGGYETQYF

v_gene: TRBV6-5
CDR3aa: CASSSGTGGYEQYF

v_gene: TRBV12-3/TRBV12-4
CDR3aa: CASTWTAYNEQFF

v_gene: TRBV2
CDR3aa: CASLEFNYGYTF

v_gene: TRBV6-1
CDR3aa: CASSDRRTRSGNTIYF

v_gene: TRBV29-1
CDR3aa: CSVDIQVGETQYF

v_gene: TRBV7-9
CDR3aa: CASTLTGEGYTF

v_gene: TRBV30
CDR3aa: CAWNSPDEQYF

v_gene: TRBV6-1
CDR3aa: CASSVKPAGWGDNEQFF

v_gene: TRBV7-9
CDR3aa: CASSSLGGPQHF

v_gene: TRBV5-4
CDR3aa: CASSFRRLAGGDEQFF

v_gene: TRBV19
CDR3aa: CASKTGGSNTGELFF

v_gene: TRBV7-9
CDR3aa: CASSRLAMNLNEQFF

v_gene: TRBV11-2
CDR3aa: CASSLQFQETQYF

v_gene: TRBV28
CDR3aa: CASSPTGKTDIQYF

v_gene: TRBV6-2/TRBV6-3
CDR3aa: CASSYNRVGQPQHF

v_gene: TRBV5-1
CDR3aa: CASSTEPGNTEAFF

v_gene: TRBV7-2
CDR3aa: CASSLSGLTEAFF

v_gene: TRBV7-3
CDR3aa: CASSSGLAGYVDTQYF

v_gene: TRBV5-1
CDR3aa: CASSPGLAEYNEQFF

v_gene: TRBV20-1
CDR3aa: CSASPGQVSYEQYF

v_gene: TRBV7-3
CDR3aa: CASSSPHERGPLDTQYF

v_gene: TRBV7-2
CDR3aa: CASSLRLAGSGELFF

v_gene: TRBV5-1
CDR3aa: CASSLGQGAYEQYF

v_gene: TRBV4-2
CDR3aa: CASSQEMSGRYGYTF

v_gene: TRBV30
CDR3aa: CAWSPQWSYGYTF

v_gene: TRBV11-2
CDR3aa: CASSLLLVGTQYF

v_gene: TRBV7-2
CDR3aa: CASSSGTGFYGQYF